This T cell receptor (beta chain) was identified during a study of T cell repertoires in cytomegalovirus infection. After removal of 6 bases from V and 9 bases from J, the junction contained 9 bases not matched to a gene. This CDR3 is 14 amino acids long. In germline, CDR1 is MNHEY, CDR2 SVGAGI. For this clonotype: Its target is not known.

MiXCR was run by TCRdb on the reads, yielding one entry per CDR3 protein. This sample has roughly 310,000 distinct CDR3 sequences, with under 35% found just once. The sample was cultured PBMCs, taken from culture after CMV antigen stimulation. This TCR came from a human donor in good health (CMV status not recorded). Some clones in this sample may be carry-over from other donors' samples. The chain couples TRBV6-5 to TRBJ1-5, with 9 bases that match TRBD1. The CDR3 coding sequence is TGTGCCAGCAGGAGAACAGGGGGCAAGGGGCCCCAGCATTTT. Protein: CASRRTGGKGPQHF.